This T cell receptor (beta chain) is from a study of blood T cell repertoires in COVID-19 (dated by TCRdb to 2018 to 2021). In terms of the full investigation: Collaborator samples came from the United States, Italy and Spain and covered acute and convalescent phases of COVID-19. The material from the prospective study consisted of cDNA or gDNA derived from T cells, B-cell-depleted T cells, or PBMCs. The dataset comprised deeply sampled blood TCRbeta repertoires from subjects exposed to, actively infected with, or recovered from COVID-19. The repertoires were released in a freely available public database intended as a resource for research on the immune response to SARS-CoV-2. Samples came from the ongoing ImmuneRACE study (first 160 participants) plus 1,254 subjects from 6 global collaborators. Nearly every sample came with metadata listing a de-identified subject ID, COVID-19 status, age in years and sex. Where HLA class I and class II types were available, the types were taken from metadata supplied by the sample provider, not from assay-based typing.

TCRbeta CDR3 regions were amplified from genomic DNA using the immunoSEQ Assay, a bias-controlled multiplex PCR. On the study's bioinformatics: Within the assay, amplification of reference gene primers was used to estimate how many nucleated cells each sample contained. To quantify the absolute abundance of each unique TCRbeta CDR3 rearrangement, sequence reads were collapsed and filtered. Productive Simpson clonality was computed per sample as the square root of Simpson's diversity index over productive rearrangements. In TCRdb, the immuneACCESS table is reduced to in-frame sequences with V and J assigned. These tables do not hold every clone; where another copy was compared, an unresolved V gene accounts for under half, and the others remain unexplained. Clone size and V and J calls were adopted from that table, with D and trimming inferred from the DNA. In this sample the table shows 150,000 or so clones, around 82% of which occur a single time. The leading ten clones occupy 12% to 15% of the sample.

In regard to this clone: Its antigen has not been determined. Qualities for individual bases were not recorded, and no much larger clone is one base off.

Collaborating institutions collected whole blood in K2EDTA tubes following their own protocols. For TCRbeta analysis, collaborators shipped samples in one of three forms: frozen whole blood, isolated PBMCs, or DNA extracted from either of those sample types. CDR1 is given as LGHDT and CDR2 as YNNKEL, both from the germline V gene (reference sequence). The germline V and J ends show losses of 3 bases and 4 bases respectively, and no gene match explains 7 bases of the junction. The CDR3 has 15 amino acids, counting the end cysteine and phenylalanine. Of all the DNA, just the CDR3 is kept, 45 bases in frame from base 1. Study-wide conclusions, independent of this receptor: The amount of clinical and demographic metadata varied by source and participant and was provided uncurated.

The source of this sequence is a human donor with acute or convalescent COVID-19. The donor label of this sample is uncertain. The chain couples TRBV3-1 (or the pseudogene TRBV3-2) to TRBJ1-1, with 8 junctional bases fitting TRBD1. The sample taken for sequencing was peripheral blood. The CDR3 region: CASSHLTGGGTEAFF. The DNA reads TGTGCCAGCAGCCACCTAACAGGGGGTGGCACTGAAGCTTTCTTT.